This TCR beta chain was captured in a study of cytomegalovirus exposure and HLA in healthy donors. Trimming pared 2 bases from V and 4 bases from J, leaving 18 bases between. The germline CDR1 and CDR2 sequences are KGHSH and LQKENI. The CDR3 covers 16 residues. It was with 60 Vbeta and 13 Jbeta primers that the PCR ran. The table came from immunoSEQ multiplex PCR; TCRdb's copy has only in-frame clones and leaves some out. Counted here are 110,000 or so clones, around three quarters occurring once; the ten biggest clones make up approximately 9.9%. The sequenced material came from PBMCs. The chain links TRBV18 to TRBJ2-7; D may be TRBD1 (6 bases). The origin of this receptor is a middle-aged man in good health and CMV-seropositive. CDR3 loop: CASSPGYRTVEYEQYF. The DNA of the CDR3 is TGTGCCAGCTCACCAGGGTATAGGACAGTGGAGTACGAGCAGTACTTC.